This T cell receptor beta chain originates from a study of CD8 T cells in ankylosing spondylitis. Of note for this clonotype: Its antigen is still unknown.

Unmatched junction bases numbered 8, after V lost 6 bases and J lost 4 bases. This CDR3 contains 15 residues. Germline assignment: CDR1 DFQATT and CDR2 SNEGSKA (reference sequence). TCRdb re-derived calls from the 5' RACE reads in MiXCR, one entry per CDR3 protein. The data hold a few hundred thousand distinct CDR3 sequences, with roughly 13% observed a single time. Broader study findings: Clones linked to disease, bearing a CD8+ phenotype, were relatively rare in peripheral blood. A TCR beta motif of roughly eight highly homologous variants seemed to mark ankylosing spondylitis blood. Reactive arthritis synovial fluid and blood were previously reported to contain some motif variants.

The sequenced sample was blood, either unsorted or a sorted T cell fraction (not recorded which). This chain uses TRBV20-1 with TRBJ2-1, with 11 bases lining up with TRBD2. This TCR was sampled from a male donor with ankylosing spondylitis. The CDR3 here is CSATRTSGFYNEQFF. In DNA form, the CDR3 reads TGCAGTGCCACCCGGACTAGCGGGTTTTACAATGAGCAGTTCTTC.